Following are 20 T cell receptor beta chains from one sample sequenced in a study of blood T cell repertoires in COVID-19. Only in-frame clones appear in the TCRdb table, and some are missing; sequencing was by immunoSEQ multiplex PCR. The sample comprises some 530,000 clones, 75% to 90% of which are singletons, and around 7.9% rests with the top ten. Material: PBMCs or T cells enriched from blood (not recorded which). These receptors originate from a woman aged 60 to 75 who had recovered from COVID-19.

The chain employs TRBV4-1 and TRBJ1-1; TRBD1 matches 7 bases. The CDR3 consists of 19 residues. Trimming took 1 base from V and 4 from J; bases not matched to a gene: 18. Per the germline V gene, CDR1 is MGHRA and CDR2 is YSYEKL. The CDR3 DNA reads TGCGCCAGCAGCCAAGGTCGTCTGAGGGGGCGGCTTCTGGGCACTGAAGCTTTCTTT. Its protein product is CASSQGRLRGRLLGTEAFF.

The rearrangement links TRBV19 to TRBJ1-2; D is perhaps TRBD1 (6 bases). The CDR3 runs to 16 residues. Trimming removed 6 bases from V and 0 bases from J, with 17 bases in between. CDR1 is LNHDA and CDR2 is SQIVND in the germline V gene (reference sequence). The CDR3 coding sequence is TGTGCCAGTAGCCCATGGACAGCTTCGGCTAACTATGGCTACACCTTC. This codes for CASSPWTASANYGYTF.

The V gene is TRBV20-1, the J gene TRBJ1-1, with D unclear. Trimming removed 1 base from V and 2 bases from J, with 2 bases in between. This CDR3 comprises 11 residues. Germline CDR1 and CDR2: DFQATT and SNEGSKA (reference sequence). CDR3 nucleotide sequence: TGCAGTGCTAGAGTAAACACTGAAGCTTTCTTT. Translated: CSARVNTEAFF.

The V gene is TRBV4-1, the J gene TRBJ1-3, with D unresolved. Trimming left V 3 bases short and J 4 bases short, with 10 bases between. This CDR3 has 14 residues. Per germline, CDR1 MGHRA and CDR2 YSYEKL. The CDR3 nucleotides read TGCGCCAGCAGCCAGGCAGGATCCGGAAACACCATATATTTT. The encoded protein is CASSQAGSGNTIYF.

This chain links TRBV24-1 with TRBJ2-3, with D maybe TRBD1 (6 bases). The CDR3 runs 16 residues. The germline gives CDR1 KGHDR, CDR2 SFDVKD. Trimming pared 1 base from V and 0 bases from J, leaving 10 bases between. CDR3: CATSDLITGSTDTQYF. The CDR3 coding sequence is TGTGCCACCAGTGATTTAATCACAGGGAGCACAGATACGCAGTATTTT.

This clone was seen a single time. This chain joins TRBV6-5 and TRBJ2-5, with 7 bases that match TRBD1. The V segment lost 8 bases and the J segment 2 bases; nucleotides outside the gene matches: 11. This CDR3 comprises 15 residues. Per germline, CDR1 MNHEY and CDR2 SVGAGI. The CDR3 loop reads CASALSGTAQETQYF. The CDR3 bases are TGTGCCAGCGCATTGTCGGGGACAGCACAAGAGACCCAGTACTTC.

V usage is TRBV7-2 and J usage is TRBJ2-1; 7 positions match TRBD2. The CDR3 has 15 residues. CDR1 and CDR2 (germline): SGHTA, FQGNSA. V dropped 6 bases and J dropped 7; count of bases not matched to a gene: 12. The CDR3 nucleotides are TGTGCCAGCAGGCCCCCGGGACTACCTCTAAATGAGCAGTTCTTC. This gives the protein CASRPPGLPLNEQFF.

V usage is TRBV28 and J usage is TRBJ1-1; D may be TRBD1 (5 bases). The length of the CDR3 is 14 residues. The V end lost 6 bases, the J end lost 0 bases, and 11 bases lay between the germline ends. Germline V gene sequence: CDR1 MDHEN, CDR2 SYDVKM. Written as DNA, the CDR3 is TGTGCCAGCAGGGTCAGGGCCTTGAACACTGAAGCTTTCTTT. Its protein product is CASRVRALNTEAFF. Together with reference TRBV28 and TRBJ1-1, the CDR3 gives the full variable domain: DVKVTQSSRYLVKRTGEKVFLECVQDMDHENMFWYRQDPGLGLRLIYFSYDVKMKEKGDIPEGYSVSREKKERFSLILESASTNQTSMYLCASRVRALNTEAFFGQGTRLTVV.

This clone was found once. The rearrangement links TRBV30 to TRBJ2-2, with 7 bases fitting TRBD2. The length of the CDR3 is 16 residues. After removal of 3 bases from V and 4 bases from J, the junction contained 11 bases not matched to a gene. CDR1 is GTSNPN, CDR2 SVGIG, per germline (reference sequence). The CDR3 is CAWSPLGGAITGELFF. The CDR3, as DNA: TGTGCCTGGAGCCCATTGGGAGGGGCGATCACCGGGGAGCTGTTTTTT.

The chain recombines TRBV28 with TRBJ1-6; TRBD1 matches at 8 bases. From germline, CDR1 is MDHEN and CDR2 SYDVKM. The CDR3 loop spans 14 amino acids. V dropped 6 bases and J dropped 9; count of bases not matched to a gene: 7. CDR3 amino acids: CASRPTGESSPLHF. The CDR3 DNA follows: TGTGCCAGCAGACCGACAGGGGAGAGTTCACCCCTCCACTTT.

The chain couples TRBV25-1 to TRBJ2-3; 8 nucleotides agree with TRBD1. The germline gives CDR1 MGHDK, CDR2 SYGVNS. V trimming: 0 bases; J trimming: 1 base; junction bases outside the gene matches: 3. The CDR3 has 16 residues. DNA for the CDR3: TGTGCCAGCAGTGAATACCGGACAGGGCGCACAGATACGCAGTATTTT. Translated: CASSEYRTGRTDTQYF.

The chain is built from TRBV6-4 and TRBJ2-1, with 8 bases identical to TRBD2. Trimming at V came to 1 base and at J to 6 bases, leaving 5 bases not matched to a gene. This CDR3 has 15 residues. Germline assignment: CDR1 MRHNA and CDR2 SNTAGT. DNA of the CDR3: TGTGCCAGCAGTGACTGGGCGGGGGGTAGCAATGAGCAGTTCTTC. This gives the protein CASSDWAGGSNEQFF.

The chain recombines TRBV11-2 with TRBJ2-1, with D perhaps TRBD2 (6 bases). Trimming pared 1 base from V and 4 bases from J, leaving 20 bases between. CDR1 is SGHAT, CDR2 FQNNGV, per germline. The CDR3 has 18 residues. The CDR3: CASSLGLRERGRYNEQFF. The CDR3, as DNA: TGTGCCAGCAGCTTAGGCCTCCGGGAGAGGGGACGATACAATGAGCAGTTCTTC.

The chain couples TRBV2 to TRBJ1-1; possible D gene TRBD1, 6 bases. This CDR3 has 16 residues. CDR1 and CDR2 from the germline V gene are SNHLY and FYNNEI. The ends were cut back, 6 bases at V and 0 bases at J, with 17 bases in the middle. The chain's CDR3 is CASSATSDRLNTEAFF. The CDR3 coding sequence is TGTGCCAGCAGCGCTACTTCTGACAGGCTGAACACTGAAGCTTTCTTT.

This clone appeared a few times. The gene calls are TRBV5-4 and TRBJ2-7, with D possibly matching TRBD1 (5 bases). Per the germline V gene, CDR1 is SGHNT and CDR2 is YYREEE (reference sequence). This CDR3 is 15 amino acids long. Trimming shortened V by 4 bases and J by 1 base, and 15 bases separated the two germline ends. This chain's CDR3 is CASSLQGTISYEQYF. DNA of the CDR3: TGTGCCAGCAGCCTCCAGGGTACTATTTCCTACGAGCAGTACTTC.

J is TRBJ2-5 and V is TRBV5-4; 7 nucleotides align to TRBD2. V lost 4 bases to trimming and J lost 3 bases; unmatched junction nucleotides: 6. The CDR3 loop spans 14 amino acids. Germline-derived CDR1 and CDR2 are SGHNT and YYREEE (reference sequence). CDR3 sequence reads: CASSTGLVEETQYF. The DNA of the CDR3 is TGTGCCAGCAGCACCGGACTAGTGGAAGAGACCCAGTACTTC. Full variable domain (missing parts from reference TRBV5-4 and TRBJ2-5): ETGVTQSPTHLIKTRGQQVTLRCSSQSGHNTVSWYQQALGQGPQFIFQYYREEENGRGNFPPRFSGLQFPNYSSELNVNALELDDSALYLCASSTGLVEETQYFGPGTRLLVL.

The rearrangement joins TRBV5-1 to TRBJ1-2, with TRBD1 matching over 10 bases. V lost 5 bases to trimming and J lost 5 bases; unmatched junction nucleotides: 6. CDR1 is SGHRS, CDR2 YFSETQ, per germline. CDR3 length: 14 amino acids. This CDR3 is CASSRDRGEYGYTF. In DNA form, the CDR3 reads TGCGCCAGCAGTCGGGACAGGGGAGAATATGGCTACACCTTC.

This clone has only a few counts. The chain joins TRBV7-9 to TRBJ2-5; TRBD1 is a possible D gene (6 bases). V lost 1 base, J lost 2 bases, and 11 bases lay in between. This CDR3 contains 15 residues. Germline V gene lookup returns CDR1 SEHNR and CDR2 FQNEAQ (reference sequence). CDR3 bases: TGTGCCAGCAGCTTAGGGGGGCCAGGGCAAGAGACCCAGTACTTC. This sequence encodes CASSLGGPGQETQYF.

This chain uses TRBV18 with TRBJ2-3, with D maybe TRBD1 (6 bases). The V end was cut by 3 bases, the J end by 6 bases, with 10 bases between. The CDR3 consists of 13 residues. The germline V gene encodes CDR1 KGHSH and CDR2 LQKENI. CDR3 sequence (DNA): TGTGCCAGCTCACCCGATCAGGGGGATACGCAGTATTTT. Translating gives CASSPDQGDTQYF.

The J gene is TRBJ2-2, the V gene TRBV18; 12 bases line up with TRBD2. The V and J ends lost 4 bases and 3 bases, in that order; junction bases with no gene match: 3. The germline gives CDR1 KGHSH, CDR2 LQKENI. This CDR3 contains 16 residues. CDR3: CASSQGLAGHTGELFF. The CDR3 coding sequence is TGTGCCAGCTCACAAGGACTAGCGGGGCACACCGGGGAGCTGTTTTTT.